The 10 T cell receptor beta chains in this list originate from one sample, sequenced in a study of blood T cell repertoires in COVID-19. Profiling relied on immunoSEQ multiplex PCR, and the TCRdb table lists in-frame clones only, not all of them. The sample contains roughly 200,000 clones, around 76% of which appear only once. Sequencing input: peripheral blood. These receptors all stem from an older woman with COVID-19, enrolled during active disease.

The chain uses TRBV18 and TRBJ2-7; TRBD1 matches at 12 bases. Unmatched junction bases numbered 13, after V lost 3 bases and J lost 7 bases. CDR1 is KGHSH and CDR2 is LQKENI in the germline V gene. CDR3 size: 17 residues. CDR3 amino acids: CASSPTGPGQGAKEQYF. The CDR3 nucleotides read TGTGCCAGCTCACCTACTGGACCGGGACAGGGGGCGAAGGAGCAGTACTTC.

The CDR3 DNA reads as TGCAGTGCTAGTAGGACAGGCAATCAGCCCCAGCATTTT. Its protein product is CSASRTGNQPQHF. The rearrangement links TRBV20-1 to TRBJ1-5; TRBD1 might be the D (6 bases). The CDR3 extends over 13 amino acids. Per the germline V gene, CDR1 is DFQATT and CDR2 is SNEGSKA (reference sequence). V was clipped by 3 bases and J by 2 bases, with 8 bases between them.

The chain uses TRBV3-1 (or the pseudogene TRBV3-2) and TRBJ1-2, with TRBD1 matching over 7 bases. Germline values: CDR1 LGHDT, CDR2 YNNKEL (reference sequence). This CDR3 region has 14 residues. V gave up 6 bases and J gave up 2 bases; unmatched junction bases: 6. The CDR3, as DNA: TGTGCCAGCAGGACCGGGACAGCAAACTATGGCTACACCTTC. It codes for CASRTGTANYGYTF.

V gene TRBV7-8 combines with J gene TRBJ2-3, with 7 bases matching TRBD1. The trim removed 5 bases at V and 5 bases at J, leaving 7 bases unmatched. The CDR3 is made up of 14 amino acids. Per germline, CDR1 SGHVS and CDR2 FQNEAQ. The CDR3 DNA is TGTGCCAGCAGCCGAGACTCAGGGGGAGATACGCAGTATTTT. This gives the protein CASSRDSGGDTQYF. Full variable domain (outside the CDR3, taken from reference TRBV7-8 and TRBJ2-3): GAGVSQSPRYKVAKRGQDVALRCDPISGHVSLFWYQQALGQGPEFLTYFQNEAQLDKSGLPSDRFFAERPEGSVSTLKIQRTQQEDSAVYLCASSRDSGGDTQYFGPGTRLTVL.

This sequence joins TRBV5-8 and TRBJ1-6, with 9 bases aligning to TRBD1. The CDR3 contains 16 residues. Germline lookup yields CDR1 SGHTS and CDR2 YDEGEE. J lost 7 bases, V lost 2 bases, and 7 bases had no gene match. CDR3 sequence (DNA): TGTGCCAGCAGCTTCCACAGGGGGCAAGGGAATTCACCCCTCCACTTT. As protein: CASSFHRGQGNSPLHF. The full variable domain, completed using reference TRBV5-8 and TRBJ1-6, is EAGVTQSPTHLIKTRGQQATLRCSPISGHTSVYWYQQALGLGLQFLLWYDEGEERNRGNFPPRFSGRQFPNYSSELNVNALELEDSALYLCASSFHRGQGNSPLHFGNGTRLTVT.

This chain joins TRBV11-3 and TRBJ2-1, with 8 bases matching TRBD2. J was trimmed by 7 bases and V by 4 bases; bases with no gene match: 9. CDR3 size: 15 residues. The V gene's germline CDR1 is SGHNT and CDR2 YENEEA. CDR3 protein: CASSSHVSGINEQFF. The CDR3 DNA reads TGTGCCAGCAGCTCCCATGTTAGCGGGATTAATGAGCAGTTCTTC.

The rearrangement links TRBV3-1 (or the pseudogene TRBV3-2) to TRBJ1-5; weak D call: TRBD1 (5 bases). V was trimmed by 1 base and J by 11 bases, leaving 6 bases between them. This CDR3 spans 11 amino acids. Per the germline V gene, CDR1 is LGHDT and CDR2 is YNNKEL (reference sequence). The CDR3 spells CASSQGGAQHF. The CDR3 DNA follows: TGTGCCAGCAGCCAAGGGGGGGCCCAGCATTTT.

This chain links TRBV9 with TRBJ2-5; 8 bases align to TRBD2. CDR3 length: 15 residues. CDR1 and CDR2 from the germline V gene are SGDLS and YYNGEE. J lost 1 base, V lost 0 bases, and 2 bases had no gene match. CDR3: CASSVAGTSQETQYF. The CDR3 DNA is TGTGCCAGCAGCGTAGCCGGGACTAGCCAAGAGACCCAGTACTTC.

The gene calls are TRBV18 and TRBJ2-7, with 7 positions matching TRBD1. The germline V gene encodes CDR1 KGHSH and CDR2 LQKENI. The V segment lost 2 bases and the J segment 3 bases; nucleotides outside the gene matches: 1. CDR3 length equals 13 residues. The CDR3 bases are TGTGCCAGCTCACCAGGGACAGACTACGAGCAGTACTTC. It is translated as CASSPGTDYEQYF.

This chain uses TRBV10-2 with TRBJ1-3; 9 nucleotides line up with TRBD1. The V gene's germline CDR1 is WSHSY and CDR2 SAAADI. The CDR3 is 18 amino acids. With V trimmed by 8 bases and J by 2 bases, 16 bases remained unmatched. CDR3 amino acids: CASGTGTGKGLTGNTIYF. CDR3 nucleotides: TGCGCCAGCGGGACCGGGACAGGGAAAGGGCTTACTGGAAACACCATATATTTT.